This entry lists 28 T cell receptor beta chains sequenced from one sample in a study of Graves' ophthalmopathy and Graves' hyperthyroidism. The study amplified TCR beta CDR3 regions using RNA transcripts. Second-round multiplex PCR came after first-round RT-PCR with HTBI primers. TCRdb reprocessed the multiplex PCR reads with MiXCR, giving one entry per CDR3 protein. Of about 220,000 distinct CDR3 sequences in the sample, under 25% are singletons; the top ten hold under 55%. Sequencing was performed on peripheral blood. Receptors were obtained from a woman aged 45-59 years with Graves' ophthalmopathy.

This clonotype was picked up many times. The chain carries TRBV9 and TRBJ1-1; tentative D call: TRBD1 (6 bases). There are 13 residues in the CDR3. Germline loops: CDR1 SGDLS, CDR2 YYNGEE. V gave up 0 bases and J gave up 4 bases, with 7 bases separating them. CDR3 loop: CASSVAGATEAFF. The CDR3 nucleotides are TGTGCCAGCAGCGTAGCAGGGGCCACTGAAGCTTTCTTT.

In this sample, this clonotype turned up many times. This chain links TRBV27 with TRBJ1-1, with a weak D call TRBD1 (5 bases). CDR1 and CDR2 from the germline V gene are MNHEY and SMNVEV (reference sequence). Trimming took off 6 bases at V and 6 bases at J, with 20 bases between the two ends. The CDR3 consists of 15 residues. CDR3 DNA sequence: TGTGCCAGCAGAACCACCTTTGGGGCGACCCCTGAAGCTTTCTTT. It specifies CASRTTFGATPEAFF.

Many counts were recorded for this clonotype. V and J are TRBV7-8 and TRBJ2-5; TRBD2 agrees at 7 bases. The CDR3 sequence is 14 residues long. Trimming at V came to 1 base and at J to 4 bases, leaving 3 bases not matched to a gene. From germline, CDR1 is SGHVS and CDR2 FQNEAQ. CDR3 sequence reads: CASSLGGGRETQYF. The CDR3 nucleotides are TGTGCCAGCAGCTTAGGCGGGGGACGAGAGACCCAGTACTTC. The full variable domain, in which reference TRBV7-8 and TRBJ2-5 provide the parts outside the CDR3, is GAGVSQSPRYKVAKRGQDVALRCDPISGHVSLFWYQQALGQGPEFLTYFQNEAQLDKSGLPSDRFFAERPEGSVSTLKIQRTQQEDSAVYLCASSLGGGRETQYFGPGTRLLVL.

This clonotype showed up many times. The chain recombines TRBV4-1 with TRBJ1-5; D might be TRBD1 (6 bases). CDR3 length: 14 amino acids. The germline CDR1 and CDR2 sequences are MGHRA and YSYEKL. V lost 4 bases and J lost 1, with 8 bases in between. The CDR3 bases are TGCGCCAGCAGCCGGACAGCAAGCAATCAGCCCCAGCATTTT. It is translated as CASSRTASNQPQHF.

This clonotype appeared a few times. V gene TRBV6-1 combines with J gene TRBJ2-2; 11 nucleotides match TRBD2. V gave up 5 bases and J gave up 3 bases; unmatched junction bases: 2. The CDR3 totals 15 residues. Germline CDR1 MNHNS, CDR2 SASEGT. The CDR3 loop reads CASSQLAGDTGELFF. CDR3 DNA: TGTGCCAGCAGTCAACTAGCGGGAGACACCGGGGAGCTGTTTTTT.

This clonotype was seen ten or more times. The chain uses TRBV7-9 and TRBJ2-5; D gene ambiguous. Germline assignment: CDR1 SEHNR and CDR2 FQNEAQ (reference sequence). V lost 5 bases to trimming and J lost 4 bases, with 17 bases between them. The CDR3 is 15 amino acids. The CDR3 spells CASSPTGPRGETQYF. Here the CDR3 DNA reads TGTGCCAGCAGCCCTACCGGGCCGCGCGGAGAGACCCAGTACTTC.

This clonotype was picked up many times. The CDR3 region has the DNA TGTGCCAGCAGTCCTAGGACTAGTCTCGCCCAGTACTTC. Translating gives CASSPRTSLAQYF. The chain has TRBV12-3 or TRBV12-4 and TRBJ2-5; 7 bases fit TRBD2. Unmatched junction bases numbered 9, after V lost 5 bases and J lost 9 bases. The CDR3 has 13 residues.

At least ten counts were recorded for this clonotype. A read error may account for a junction end that differs from germline. J is TRBJ2-7 and V is TRBV29-1; 8 bases fit TRBD2. The CDR3 runs to 12 residues. CDR1 is SQVTM, CDR2 ANQGSEA, per germline. The CDR3 reads CSVEAGAYEQYF. The CDR3 nucleotides are TGCAGCGTGGAAGCGGGAGCCTACGAGCAGTACTTC.

There are many counts of this clonotype. The genes are TRBV20-1 and TRBJ2-5, with 11 bases lining up with TRBD2. The V gene's germline CDR1 is DFQATT and CDR2 SNEGSKA (reference sequence). After removal of 5 bases from V and 0 bases from J, the junction contained 5 bases not matched to a gene. The CDR3 contains 15 residues. The CDR3 here is CSAGTSGAYQETQYF. CDR3 DNA sequence: TGCAGTGCTGGGACTAGCGGAGCGTACCAAGAGACCCAGTACTTC.

This clonotype was counted at least ten times. The V call is TRBV6-5, the J call TRBJ1-5; D possibly corresponds to TRBD1 (5 bases). Trimming shortened V by 2 bases and J by 4 bases, and 21 bases separated the two germline ends. Germline CDR1 MNHEY, CDR2 SVGAGI. The CDR3 is made up of 18 amino acids. CDR3 DNA sequence: TGTGCCAGCAGTTACCCAACGGGACGACTGAGGGGTAATCAGCCCCAGCATTTT. Its protein is CASSYPTGRLRGNQPQHF.

The chain carries TRBV12-3 or TRBV12-4 and TRBJ1-2; tentative D call: TRBD1 (5 bases). V was pared by 3 bases and J by 2 bases, with 7 bases between. CDR3 length equals 13 residues. The DNA of the CDR3 is TGTGCCAGCAGTTTTAAGGGGAACTATGGCTACACCTTC. It yields the protein CASSFKGNYGYTF.

This clonotype was recorded many times. The chain joins TRBV6-1 to TRBJ2-7, with D perhaps TRBD2 (5 bases). The CDR3 spans 15 residues. Germline CDR1 is MNHNS and CDR2 is SASEGT. Trimming removed 0 bases from V and 6 bases from J, with 15 bases in between. In DNA, the CDR3 is TGTGCCAGCAGTGAAGCGCGGGTAATAGGGCGCGAGCAGTACTTC. Translation: CASSEARVIGREQYF.

This clonotype was detected ten times or more. CDR3 protein: CASSLGVMNTEAFF. The CDR3 DNA sequence: TGTGCCAGCAGTTTGGGGGTCATGAACACTGAAGCTTTCTTT. The V call is TRBV12-3 or TRBV12-4, the J call TRBJ1-1, with D perhaps matching TRBD1 (5 bases). Trimming shortened V by 3 bases and J by 0 bases, and 8 bases separated the two germline ends. This CDR3 has 14 amino acids.

The chain employs TRBV20-1 and TRBJ2-7; no clear D. CDR1 DFQATT and CDR2 SNEGSKA come from the germline V gene (reference sequence). Trimming stripped 3 bases from V and 5 bases from J, with 8 bases between. The length of the CDR3 is 11 residues. CDR3 region: CSASGVDEQYF. In nucleotides, the CDR3 is TGCAGTGCTAGTGGGGTCGACGAGCAGTACTTC.

The gene calls are TRBV5-6 and TRBJ1-1; 8 positions match TRBD1. This CDR3 spans 15 amino acids. V was pared by 4 bases and J by 3 bases, with 8 bases of the junction left unmatched. CDR1 and CDR2 (germline): SGHDT, YYEEEE. CDR3 sequence (DNA): TGTGCCAGCAGCACCAGGACAGGGATGGACACTGAAGCTTTCTTT. Its translation: CASSTRTGMDTEAFF. Full variable domain (remainder filled in from reference TRBV5-6 and TRBJ1-1): DAGVTQSPTHLIKTRGQQVTLRCSPKSGHDTVSWYQQALGQGPQFIFQYYEEEERQRGNFPDRFSGHQFPNYSSELNVNALLLGDSALYLCASSTRTGMDTEAFFGQGTRLTVV.

This clonotype was seen at least ten times. The rearrangement joins TRBV6-1 to TRBJ2-7; possibly TRBD2 for D (6 bases). V lost 7 bases to trimming and J lost 2 bases, with 12 bases between them. Germline V gives CDR1 MNHNS, CDR2 SASEGT. This CDR3 is 13 amino acids long. The CDR3 is CASTVGGPYEQYF. DNA of the CDR3: TGTGCCAGCACCGTCGGGGGTCCCTACGAGCAGTACTTC.

The chain carries TRBV9 and TRBJ2-5, with TRBD1 identical over 9 bases. The CDR3 is 15 residues long. With V trimmed by 5 bases and J by 3 bases, 8 bases remained unmatched. The V gene's germline CDR1 is SGDLS and CDR2 YYNGEE. The DNA for the CDR3 is TGTGCCAGCAGTCCTCACAGGGGGCGTAAAGAGACCCAGTACTTC. It is translated as CASSPHRGRKETQYF.

This clonotype was counted ten times or more. V gene TRBV12-3 or TRBV12-4 combines with J gene TRBJ2-7, with D perhaps given as TRBD1 or TRBD2 (5 bases each). The CDR3 runs to 15 residues. Trimming cost V 5 bases and J 4 bases, with 18 bases left between them. DNA of the CDR3: TGTGCCAGCAGTCCCCGGACGGGACGGGGTTACGAGCAGTACTTC. It codes for CASSPRTGRGYEQYF.

This clonotype appeared many times. J is TRBJ2-7 and V is TRBV28, with D unclear. Germline CDR1 is MDHEN and CDR2 is SYDVKM. V was shortened by 8 bases and J by 3 bases, with 11 bases between the two germline ends. The CDR3 has 12 amino acids. CDR3 DNA sequence: TGTGCCAGCCGTAGTCTGTTCTACGAGCAGTACTTC. Protein: CASRSLFYEQYF. Variable domain in full (rest from reference TRBV28 and TRBJ2-7): DVKVTQSSRYLVKRTGEKVFLECVQDMDHENMFWYRQDPGLGLRLIYFSYDVKMKEKGDIPEGYSVSREKKERFSLILESASTNQTSMYLCASRSLFYEQYFGPGTRLTVT.

This chain uses TRBV30 with TRBJ2-2, with D possibly TRBD2 on 6 matching bases. The V gene's germline CDR1 is GTSNPN and CDR2 SVGIG (reference sequence). Trimming took off 4 bases at V and 4 bases at J, with 10 bases between the two ends. The CDR3 runs to 13 residues. The DNA for the CDR3 is TGTGCCTGGAAGATAGCGGCCACCGGGGAGCTGTTTTTT. This gives the protein CAWKIAATGELFF.

CDR3 nucleotide sequence: TGCAGCGTTGAAGCCGCTACAGTCACAGATACGCAGTATTTT. Its protein is CSVEAATVTDTQYF. The J gene is TRBJ2-3, the V gene TRBV29-1, with no clear D. Deletions cut 1 base from V and 2 bases from J, with 10 bases between. The CDR3 has 14 amino acids. From germline, CDR1 is SQVTM and CDR2 ANQGSEA.

This clonotype appeared a few times. Relative to the germline gene, one junction end is altered; a read error may explain this. The rearrangement joins TRBV15 to TRBJ2-2; possible D gene TRBD2, 6 bases. This CDR3 has 12 residues. Germline V gene lookup returns CDR1 LNHNV and CDR2 YYDKDF (reference sequence). The CDR3 region has the DNA TGTGCCACCAACACCCCCGGCGGGGAGCCGTTTTTT. Protein: CATNTPGGEPFF.

This clonotype was seen many times. The rearrangement links TRBV28 to TRBJ1-5, with 12 positions matching TRBD1. V gave up 7 bases and J gave up 6 bases; unmatched junction bases: 13. The CDR3 runs 17 residues. The germline V gene encodes CDR1 MDHEN and CDR2 SYDVKM. The CDR3 DNA sequence: TGTGCCAGCAAAAGTCGCGGGACAGGGGGCCTAACTCAGCCCCAGCATTTT. This translates into CASKSRGTGGLTQPQHF.

This clonotype was observed a few times. This rearrangement joins TRBV19 to TRBJ1-1, with D perhaps matching TRBD1 (6 bases). The germline V and J ends were trimmed by 3 bases and 8 bases, with 19 bases remaining between them. The CDR3 runs 15 residues. Looked up from germline, CDR1 is LNHDA and CDR2 is SQIVND (reference sequence). The CDR3 region is CASSIVAGAVTEAFF. CDR3 coding DNA: TGTGCCAGTAGTATTGTTGCAGGGGCTGTCACAGAAGCTTTCTTT.

This clonotype was observed many times. The chain couples TRBV7-9 to TRBJ2-5; TRBD1 agrees at 9 bases. The V and J ends lost 6 bases and 2 bases, in that order; junction bases with no gene match: 7. The CDR3 sequence is 15 residues long. The germline CDR1 and CDR2 sequences are SEHNR and FQNEAQ (reference sequence). The CDR3 DNA follows: TGTGCCAGCAGAGCTCCAGACAGGGGGCAAGAGACCCAGTACTTC. It encodes CASRAPDRGQETQYF.

This clonotype occurred many times. This chain uses TRBV12-3 or TRBV12-4 with TRBJ1-5; no clear D gene. Trimming left V 3 bases short and J 11 bases short, with 11 bases between. The CDR3 has 12 residues. This chain's CDR3 is CASSFWARAQHF. Here the CDR3 DNA reads TGTGCCAGCAGTTTTTGGGCCCGGGCCCAGCATTTT.

This clonotype was seen repeatedly, ten times or more. The chain uses TRBV6-4 and TRBJ2-2, with 9 bases identical to TRBD2. V lost 3 bases and J lost 4; bases outside the gene matches: 0. Germline CDR1 is MRHNA and CDR2 is SNTAGT. The CDR3 extends over 14 amino acids. The CDR3 sequence: CASSDSGSTGELFF. CDR3 nucleotides: TGTGCCAGCAGTGATAGCGGGAGCACCGGGGAGCTGTTTTTT.

The rearrangement uses TRBV2 and TRBJ1-1; tentatively, D is TRBD1 (5 bases). The germline V and J ends were trimmed by 6 bases and 11 bases, with 19 bases remaining between them. Germline values: CDR1 SNHLY, CDR2 FYNNEI. The CDR3 totals 13 residues. CDR3 sequence (DNA): TGTGCCAGCAGAGACGGAGGGGTAAAGTCGGCTTTCTTT. Protein: CASRDGGVKSAFF.